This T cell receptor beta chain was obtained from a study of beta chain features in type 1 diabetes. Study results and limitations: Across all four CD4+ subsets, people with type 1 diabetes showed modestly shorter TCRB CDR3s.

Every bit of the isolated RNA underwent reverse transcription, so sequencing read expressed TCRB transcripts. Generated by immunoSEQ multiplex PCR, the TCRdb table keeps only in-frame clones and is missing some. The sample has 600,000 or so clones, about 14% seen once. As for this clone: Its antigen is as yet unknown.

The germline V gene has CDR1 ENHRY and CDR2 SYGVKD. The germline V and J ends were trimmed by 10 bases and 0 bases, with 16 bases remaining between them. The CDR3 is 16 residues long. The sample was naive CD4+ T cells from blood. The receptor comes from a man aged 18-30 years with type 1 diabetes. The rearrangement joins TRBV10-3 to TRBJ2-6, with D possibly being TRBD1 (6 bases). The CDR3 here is CATTQGIRSGANVLTF. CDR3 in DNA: TGTGCCACCACACAGGGTATCCGCTCTGGGGCCAACGTCCTGACTTTC.